Below, 23 T cell receptor beta chains from the same sample are listed, as sequenced in a study of blood T cell repertoires in COVID-19. The assay was immunoSEQ multiplex PCR, and TCRdb's table has in-frame clones only and misses some. The sample carries approximately 40,000 clones, about 90% recorded once. Sequencing was done on a sample of peripheral blood. These receptors were obtained from a man between 60 and 75 years old with acute or convalescent COVID-19.

This chain links TRBV18 with TRBJ1-4, with 10 positions matching TRBD1. V lost 5 bases and J lost 8; bases outside the gene matches: 8. CDR3 length: 15 amino acids. Looked up from germline, CDR1 is KGHSH and CDR2 is LQKENI. CDR3 in amino acids: CASSERTGGGEKLFF. In nucleotides, the CDR3 is TGTGCCAGCTCAGAACGGACAGGGGGTGGAGAAAAACTGTTTTTT.

The J gene is TRBJ2-1, the V gene TRBV4-2; 7 bases map to TRBD2. CDR3 length: 15 residues. CDR1 is LGHNA and CDR2 is YNFKEQ in the germline V gene. V dropped 4 bases and J dropped 7; count of bases not matched to a gene: 10. DNA for the CDR3: TGTGCCAGCAGCCGGAGCAGGCTAGCGGATAATGAGCAGTTCTTC. Translation: CASSRSRLADNEQFF.

The rearrangement links TRBV29-1 to TRBJ1-1; D ambiguous. Germline values: CDR1 SQVTM, CDR2 ANQGSEA. Trimming took off 7 bases at V and 3 bases at J, with 12 bases between the two ends. CDR3 length: 12 amino acids. CDR3 region: CSATVGYTEAFF. In DNA, the CDR3 is TGCAGCGCTACCGTCGGTTACACTGAAGCTTTCTTT.

V usage is TRBV19 and J usage is TRBJ2-1, with D perhaps TRBD2 (6 bases). Germline V gives CDR1 LNHDA, CDR2 SQIVND (reference sequence). This CDR3 is built from 18 residues. V was shortened by 5 bases and J by 2 bases, with 22 bases between the two germline ends. The CDR3 reads CASSGGTVSASPYNEQFF. CDR3 DNA: TGTGCCAGTAGTGGGGGGACCGTAAGCGCCTCTCCCTACAATGAGCAGTTCTTC.

The V call is TRBV11-2, the J call TRBJ1-2, with unresolved D. V lost 5 bases and J lost 3, with 16 bases in between. The CDR3 sequence is 15 residues long. CDR1 and CDR2 (germline): SGHAT, FQNNGV. In DNA form, the CDR3 reads TGTGCCAGCAGCGTCAAACCTTCGCCGGACTATGGCTACACCTTC. Its translation: CASSVKPSPDYGYTF.

The chain links TRBV28 to TRBJ1-4, with TRBD1 identical over 10 bases. CDR3 length: 13 residues. V was pared by 6 bases and J by 8 bases, with 3 bases of the junction left unmatched. The germline V gene encodes CDR1 MDHEN and CDR2 SYDVKM. The DNA of the CDR3 is TGTGCCAGCAGGGCGGGACAGGGGGAAAAACTGTTTTTT. Amino acid sequence: CASRAGQGEKLFF.

In nucleotides, the CDR3 is TGTGCCAGCAGCGAGCGAACGGGACTAGCGGGAGCTTGGAGAGAGACCCAGTACTTC. Amino acids: CASSERTGLAGAWRETQYF. This chain joins TRBV7-9 and TRBJ2-5; 14 nucleotides match TRBD2. The CDR3 totals 19 residues. Germline V CDR1 and CDR2: SEHNR, FQNEAQ (reference sequence). The V gene end was trimmed by 5 bases and the J gene end by 4 bases; junction bases not matched to a gene: 15.

This clone turned up a few times. This chain joins TRBV4-1 and TRBJ2-4; 7 nucleotides align to TRBD1. The V gene end was trimmed by 0 bases and the J gene end by 4 bases; junction bases not matched to a gene: 9. The germline V gene has CDR1 MGHRA and CDR2 YSYEKL. The CDR3 consists of 17 residues. As DNA, the CDR3 is TGCGCCAGCAGCCAAGATCGAGGGGGACAGAGAAAAAACATTCAGTACTTC. Translation: CASSQDRGGQRKNIQYF.

This clone was detected a few times. The genes are TRBV14 and TRBJ1-1, with D hard to call. V lost 0 bases and J 4 bases, leaving 9 bases between the germline ends. CDR1 and CDR2 (germline): SGHDN, FVKESK. The CDR3 runs to 14 residues. The CDR3 spells CASSQDSGSTEAFF. The DNA for the CDR3 is TGTGCCAGCAGCCAAGATTCAGGTAGCACTGAAGCTTTCTTT.

The rearrangement joins TRBV6-5 to TRBJ2-7; unclear D gene. CDR1 is MNHEY, CDR2 SVGAGI, per germline. The germline V and J ends were trimmed by 6 bases and 3 bases, with 12 bases remaining between them. The CDR3 contains 13 residues. The CDR3 region is CASRDNSFYEQYF. In nucleotides, the CDR3 is TGTGCCAGCAGAGATAACAGCTTCTACGAGCAGTACTTC.

In DNA form, the CDR3 reads TGTGCCAGCAGTTTAAACCCCCTACTAGCGGGAGGGCCGGGAAGCTCCTACGAGCAGTACTTC. It is translated as CASSLNPLLAGGPGSSYEQYF. The chain uses TRBV27 and TRBJ2-7; 13 positions agree with TRBD2. This CDR3 has 21 residues. Germline V gene sequence: CDR1 MNHEY, CDR2 SMNVEV (reference sequence). The junction had 16 bases not matched to a gene; V was cut back by 2 bases and J by 0 bases.

V and J are TRBV29-1 and TRBJ2-1, with a tentative D call TRBD2 (5 bases). V dropped 6 bases and J dropped 2 bases, with 17 bases sitting between them. The CDR3 is made up of 15 amino acids. Germline CDR1 reads SQVTM; CDR2 reads ANQGSEA. This CDR3 is CSVDIGEGPYNEQFF. CDR3 coding DNA: TGCAGCGTGGATATCGGGGAAGGCCCCTACAATGAGCAGTTCTTC.

The genes are TRBV11-3 and TRBJ1-1; 9 nucleotides line up with TRBD1. Per germline, CDR1 SGHNT and CDR2 YENEEA. This CDR3 is 14 amino acids long. V shed 4 bases and J 4 bases; nucleotides not matched to a gene: 4. The chain's CDR3 is CASSSATGGTEAFF. CDR3 coding DNA: TGTGCCAGCAGCTCGGCGACAGGGGGCACTGAAGCTTTCTTT.

This sequence joins TRBV29-1 and TRBJ2-1; the D is unclear. The V and J ends lost 5 bases and 3 bases respectively, with 8 bases between them. There are 12 residues in the CDR3. Germline-derived CDR1 and CDR2 are SQVTM and ANQGSEA. Written as DNA, the CDR3 is TGCAGCGTTTTTTATAGCTACAATGAGCAGTTCTTC. Protein: CSVFYSYNEQFF.

This chain links TRBV5-6 with TRBJ1-5; unclear D gene. Germline lookup yields CDR1 SGHDT and CDR2 YYEEEE. The V gene lost 0 bases and the J gene lost 6 bases, with 7 bases spanning the gap. The CDR3 loop spans 13 amino acids. The CDR3 loop reads CASSLAAVQPQHF. In nucleotides, the CDR3 is TGTGCCAGCAGCTTGGCCGCGGTTCAGCCCCAGCATTTT.

The rearrangement joins TRBV7-6 to TRBJ2-1; D is uncertain. V shed 5 bases and J shed 13 bases, with 12 bases lying between them. Germline V gene sequence: CDR1 SGHVS, CDR2 FNYEAQ. This CDR3 region has 11 residues. This chain's CDR3 is CASSQIQLQFF. The DNA of the CDR3 is TGTGCCAGCAGCCAAATTCAACTCCAGTTCTTC. The full variable domain, in which reference TRBV7-6 and TRBJ2-1 provide the parts outside the CDR3, is GAGVSQSPRYKVTKRGQDVALRCDPISGHVSLYWYRQALGQGPEFLTYFNYEAQQDKSGLPNDRFSAERPEGSISTLTIQRTEQRDSAMYRCASSQIQLQFFGPGTRLTVL.

Comments on this clone: The sample contains more than one DNA sequence encoding this CDR3. J is TRBJ1-2 and V is TRBV5-4; maybe TRBD1 (5 bases). This CDR3 has 14 residues. Germline CDR1 SGHNT, CDR2 YYREEE (reference sequence). The V and J ends lost 4 bases and 4 bases respectively, with 14 bases between them. CDR3 nucleotides: TGTGCCAGCAGCCTCGGGGGGGGGAGCTATGGCTACACCTTC. This sequence encodes CASSLGGGSYGYTF.

The J gene is TRBJ2-3, the V gene TRBV3-1 (or the pseudogene TRBV3-2), with 7 bases lining up with TRBD1. The CDR3 consists of 15 residues. V lost 7 bases and J lost 1; bases outside the gene matches: 8. In germline, CDR1 is LGHDT, CDR2 YNNKEL (reference sequence). The CDR3 bases are TGTGCCAGCATGGCTTCCCAGGGGGGCACAGATACGCAGTATTTT. Protein: CASMASQGGTDTQYF.

The chain combines TRBV5-1 with TRBJ2-1, with 10 bases identical to TRBD2. There are 15 residues in the CDR3. Germline V gives CDR1 SGHRS, CDR2 YFSETQ. Trimming cost V 1 base and J 8 bases; bases outside gene matches: 6. The CDR3, as DNA: TGCGCCAGCAGCTTGAGGTCTAGCGGGAGAGATGAGCAGTTCTTC. Translated, it gives CASSLRSSGRDEQFF.

The chain links TRBV24-1 to TRBJ2-3; TRBD2 matches 14 bases. CDR1 and CDR2 from the germline V gene are KGHDR and SFDVKD. V lost 4 bases and J lost 6; bases outside the gene matches: 11. This CDR3 is 18 amino acids long. CDR3 sequence (DNA): TGTGCCACCAGTGACTCCGGGACTAGCGGGAGTTTCATGGATACGCAGTATTTT. This codes for CATSDSGTSGSFMDTQYF.

The V call is TRBV19, the J call TRBJ1-6, with a weak D call TRBD1 (5 bases). The V end lost 5 bases, the J end lost 7 bases, and 6 bases lay between the germline ends. From germline, CDR1 is LNHDA and CDR2 SQIVND (reference sequence). The CDR3 contains 12 residues. CDR3 loop: CASSDRNSPLHF. CDR3 nucleotide sequence: TGTGCCAGTAGTGACAGAAATTCACCCCTCCACTTT.

The CDR3 DNA follows: TGCAGCGTTGGACACGGCACAGATACGCAGTATTTT. Its translation: CSVGHGTDTQYF. V is TRBV29-1 and J is TRBJ2-3; unclear D gene. In germline, CDR1 is SQVTM, CDR2 ANQGSEA. Trimming stripped 4 bases from V and 1 base from J, with 6 bases between. The CDR3 contains 12 residues.

V and J are TRBV2 and TRBJ2-7; D not resolved. Germline-derived CDR1 and CDR2 are SNHLY and FYNNEI. Deletions cut 5 bases from V and 2 bases from J, with 7 bases between. The CDR3 has 12 residues. The DNA for the CDR3 is TGTGCCAGCAGTCAAATAGCCTACGAGCAGTACTTC. It specifies CASSQIAYEQYF.